One and the same sample provided the 13 T cell receptor beta chains below, sequenced in a study of blood T cells in healthy people across ages. The use of a sample-barcoded 5' primer and a J-beta primer mix characterized a second PCR of about 7 to 12 cycles. TCRdb passed the 5' RACE reads through MiXCR, listing each CDR3 protein once. The table includes over a million distinct CDR3 sequences, around 45% detected once. Input material: blood. The receptors derive from an older woman in good health.

This clonotype was detected ten times or more. V gene TRBV7-3 combines with J gene TRBJ2-3; 11 bases are shared with TRBD2. The CDR3 has 15 amino acids. Germline V CDR1 and CDR2: SGHTA, FQGTGA. Trimming removed 2 bases from V and 5 bases from J; junction bases left unmatched: 3. The CDR3 region is CASSLVGTSGDTQYF. Here the CDR3 DNA reads TGTGCCAGCAGCTTAGTCGGGACTAGCGGAGATACGCAGTATTTT.

The table lists this clonotype with a few counts. The chain couples TRBV27 to TRBJ2-7; D unclear. The CDR3 length is 13 residues. V was clipped by 6 bases and J by 3 bases, with 12 bases between them. Per the germline V gene, CDR1 is MNHEY and CDR2 is SMNVEV (reference sequence). CDR3 sequence (DNA): TGTGCCAGCAGCTCCGGGCCCTTCTACGAGCAGTACTTC. Its translation: CASSSGPFYEQYF.

As to this clonotype: The junction differs from germline at one of its ends, possibly a read error. V usage is TRBV4-2 and J usage is TRBJ1-2; unclear D gene. Germline CDR1 is LGHNA and CDR2 is YNFKEQ. The CDR3 is 12 residues long. This CDR3 reads CAGSQNSNGYTF. For the CDR3, the DNA is TGTGCCGGCAGCCAAAACTCCAATGGCTACACCTTC.

This chain connects TRBV20-1 to TRBJ2-6, with D possibly matching TRBD1 (6 bases). Trimming shortened V by 3 bases and J by 2 bases, and 8 bases separated the two germline ends. From germline, CDR1 is DFQATT and CDR2 SNEGSKA (reference sequence). The CDR3 sequence is 14 residues long. CDR3 loop: CSARKGAGANVLTF. The CDR3 DNA reads as TGCAGTGCTAGGAAGGGGGCTGGGGCCAACGTCCTGACTTTC.

The rearrangement joins TRBV27 to TRBJ1-4; D remains ambiguous. Germline CDR1 MNHEY, CDR2 SMNVEV (reference sequence). CDR3 length: 15 residues. V was trimmed by 1 base and J by 7 bases, leaving 13 bases between them. The CDR3 sequence: CASSLWGEGSEKLFF. CDR3 sequence (DNA): TGTGCCAGCAGTTTATGGGGAGAAGGTAGTGAAAAACTGTTTTTT.

This clonotype was counted between two and nine times. This sequence joins TRBV7-6 and TRBJ2-1, with D possibly being TRBD2 (5 bases). Germline assignment: CDR1 SGHVS and CDR2 FNYEAQ. Trimming shortened V by 5 bases and J by 6 bases, and 14 bases separated the two germline ends. There are 14 residues in the CDR3. CDR3 region: CASSNQRLGNEQFF. DNA for the CDR3: TGTGCCAGCAGCAACCAGCGGTTAGGCAATGAGCAGTTCTTC.

The sample holds a few counts of this clonotype. The V call is TRBV6-2 or TRBV6-3, the J call TRBJ2-7; a weak D match, TRBD1 (5 bases). The DNA end is a closer match to TRBJ2-5, so the J assignment may be wrong. From germline, CDR1 is MNHEY and CDR2 SVGEGT. The CDR3 has 15 residues. CDR3 DNA sequence: TGTGCCAGCAGTTCTGGGCAGGTGGGGCGTGAGACCCAGTACTTC. Protein: CASSSGQVGRETQYF.

This chain joins TRBV6-5 and TRBJ2-5; D ambiguous. Deletions cut 9 bases from V and 1 base from J, with 9 bases between. The CDR3 has 12 residues. The germline gives CDR1 MNHEY, CDR2 SVGAGI. In DNA, the CDR3 is TGTGCCAGTTTAGACGGCCAAGAGACCCAGTACTTC. Its protein is CASLDGQETQYF.

The chain recombines TRBV6-2 or TRBV6-3 with TRBJ2-3, with TRBD2 identical over 12 bases. CDR1 MNHEY and CDR2 SVGEGT come from the germline V gene. J gave up 2 bases and V 2 bases, and 5 bases lay outside the gene matches. The CDR3 runs to 17 residues. The CDR3 DNA reads TGTGCCAGCAGTTACCCAAGACTAGCGGGAGACACAGATACGCAGTATTTT. This translates into CASSYPRLAGDTDTQYF.

This clonotype was seen more than once but under ten times. The CDR3 spells CASSSIAGEPSYEQYF. Written as DNA, the CDR3 is TGTGCCAGCAGCTCGATAGCGGGAGAACCCTCCTACGAGCAGTACTTC. The chain carries TRBV7-9 and TRBJ2-7; 9 bases line up with TRBD2. CDR1 is SEHNR, CDR2 FQNEAQ, per germline (reference sequence). V lost 4 bases to trimming and J lost 0 bases; unmatched junction nucleotides: 7. The CDR3 contains 16 residues.

This clonotype has more than one count but fewer than ten. The CDR3 reads CASSLATGNAKNIQYF. CDR3 DNA sequence: TGCGCCAGCAGCTTGGCCACGGGGAACGCCAAAAACATTCAGTACTTC. The chain joins TRBV5-1 to TRBJ2-4; the D gene is possibly TRBD2 (5 bases). This CDR3 is built from 16 residues. Trimming cost V 0 bases and J 1 base, with 11 bases left between them. Germline V CDR1 and CDR2: SGHRS, YFSETQ.

The chain uses TRBV6-5 and TRBJ2-1; 14 bases line up with TRBD2. Germline V gene lookup returns CDR1 MNHEY and CDR2 SVGAGI. The V and J ends lost 4 bases and 3 bases, in that order; junction bases with no gene match: 5. The CDR3 sequence is 17 residues long. The CDR3 spells CASSSRGLAGGYNEQFF. Written as DNA, the CDR3 is TGTGCCAGCAGTTCCCGAGGACTAGCGGGAGGCTACAATGAGCAGTTCTTC.

The count of this clonotype is one. Relative to the germline gene, one junction end is altered; a read error may explain this. The CDR3 loop is CSVVSGIYNVQFF. In DNA form, the CDR3 reads TGCAGCGTTGTTAGTGGAATCTACAATGTGCAGTTCTTC. The rearrangement joins TRBV29-1 to TRBJ2-1; unclear D gene. CDR1 and CDR2 (germline): SQVTM, ANQGSEA. There are 13 residues in the CDR3.